A single sample is the source of the 18 T cell receptor beta chains below, sequenced in a study of shared clonotypes between healthy human individuals. The protocol was immunoSEQ multiplex PCR, while the TCRdb copy is restricted to in-frame clones and leaves out a portion. The sample records about half a million clones, roughly 80% being singletons. The sample taken for sequencing was PBMCs. These receptors originate from a woman aged 40 to 50 in good health. Some clones in this sample may be carry-over from other donors' samples.

To note about this clone: Its ends do not fully match the called genes, so a read error is possible. V and J are TRBV6-4 and TRBJ1-5, with 9 bases identical to TRBD1. The CDR3 totals 9 residues. The V gene's germline CDR1 is MRHNA and CDR2 SNTAGT. The CDR3 reads CASNRQGDF. The CDR3 bases are TGTGCCAGCAACCGACAGGGGGATTTT.

The rearrangement uses TRBV27 and TRBJ2-2, with D uncertain. The CDR3 is made up of 15 amino acids. Trimming left V 4 bases short and J 2 bases short, with 11 bases between. The V gene's germline CDR1 is MNHEY and CDR2 SMNVEV (reference sequence). The CDR3 reads CASSSLAVNTGELFF. The DNA of the CDR3 is TGTGCCAGCAGTTCCCTGGCGGTAAACACCGGGGAGCTGTTTTTT.

The chain couples TRBV28 to TRBJ2-1; no definite D call. The CDR3 runs 13 residues. The V gene lost 2 bases and the J gene lost 4 bases, with 6 bases spanning the gap. Per germline, CDR1 MDHEN and CDR2 SYDVKM. In nucleotides, the CDR3 is TGTGCCAGCAGTTTAACGCCATACAATGAGCAGTTCTTC. This codes for CASSLTPYNEQFF.

This chain links TRBV6-1 with TRBJ2-5; 7 nucleotides line up with TRBD1. CDR3 length: 14 residues. Germline CDR1 MNHNS, CDR2 SASEGT. The V gene end was trimmed by 5 bases and the J gene end by 4 bases; junction bases not matched to a gene: 7. Written as DNA, the CDR3 is TGTGCCAGCAGTATAACAGGGGTGCGAGAGACCCAGTACTTC. Translating it yields CASSITGVRETQYF.

This clone has only one observation. V and J are TRBV7-2 and TRBJ1-1; D is undetermined. Germline values: CDR1 SGHTA, CDR2 FQGNSA. V dropped 1 base and J dropped 10 bases, with 10 bases sitting between them. This CDR3 comprises 12 residues. The CDR3 DNA reads as TGTGCCAGCAGCTTAGTGGGCCGGGGAGCTTTCTTT. Protein product: CASSLVGRGAFF.

The V gene is TRBV5-4, the J gene TRBJ2-5; the D call may be TRBD1 or TRBD2 (6 bases each). Trimming removed 4 bases at V and 3 bases at J, with 13 bases between. There are 14 residues in the CDR3. Germline assignment: CDR1 SGHNT and CDR2 YYREEE (reference sequence). CDR3 sequence reads: CASSRGGLEETQYF. The CDR3 nucleotides read TGTGCCAGCAGCAGAGGGGGGCTAGAAGAGACCCAGTACTTC.

This chain connects TRBV2 to TRBJ1-1, with a weak D call TRBD1 (5 bases). Trimming took off 8 bases at V and 1 base at J, with 11 bases between the two ends. Germline CDR1 is SNHLY and CDR2 is FYNNEI. CDR3 length: 13 amino acids. CDR3 sequence (DNA): TGTGCCAGCTGTTACAGGCCGAACACTGAAGCTTTCTTT. Amino acids: CASCYRPNTEAFF.

Here the CDR3 DNA reads TGTGCCAGCAGTTTAATGGCAGAACTCACAGATACGCAGTATTTT. It specifies CASSLMAELTDTQYF. V is TRBV27 and J is TRBJ2-3; D unclear. The CDR3 is made up of 15 amino acids. V gave up 2 bases and J gave up 2 bases, with 11 bases separating them. Germline V CDR1 and CDR2: MNHEY, SMNVEV (reference sequence).

The chain carries TRBV7-3 and TRBJ2-4, with D possibly called TRBD1 or TRBD2 (5 bases each). CDR1 SGHTA and CDR2 FQGTGA come from the germline V gene. Trimming left V 4 bases short and J 7 bases short, with 11 bases between. The CDR3 extends over 13 amino acids. CDR3: CASSSGPQNIQYF. The CDR3 DNA sequence: TGTGCCAGCAGCTCGGGACCCCAGAACATTCAGTACTTC. Filled out from reference TRBV7-3 and TRBJ2-4, the complete variable domain reads GAGVSQTPSNKVTEKGKYVELRCDPISGHTALYWYRQSLGQGPEFLIYFQGTGAADDSGLPNDRFFAVRPEGSVSTLKIQRTERGDSAVYLCASSSGPQNIQYFGAGTRLSVL.

V is TRBV5-6 and J is TRBJ1-4; D gene uncertain. V dropped 0 bases and J dropped 6 bases, with 9 bases sitting between them. The CDR3 contains 14 residues. Per germline, CDR1 SGHDT and CDR2 YYEEEE. CDR3: CASSLGGKDEKLFF. The CDR3 DNA reads TGTGCCAGCAGCTTGGGAGGGAAGGATGAAAAACTGTTTTTT. Combining the CDR3 with reference TRBV5-6 and TRBJ1-4 gives the whole variable domain DAGVTQSPTHLIKTRGQQVTLRCSPKSGHDTVSWYQQALGQGPQFIFQYYEEEERQRGNFPDRFSGHQFPNYSSELNVNALLLGDSALYLCASSLGGKDEKLFFGSGTQLSVL.

V gene TRBV6-1 combines with J gene TRBJ1-2; maybe TRBD1 (6 bases). Germline V gene lookup returns CDR1 MNHNS and CDR2 SASEGT. Trimming left V 8 bases short and J 4 bases short, with 17 bases between. This CDR3 spans 14 amino acids. DNA of the CDR3: TGTGCCAGCCCCGAGCCGGGGGGCGCCTATGGCTACACCTTC. Translated: CASPEPGGAYGYTF.

This clone was seen a single time. This CDR3 is CASSVAIAGGPSRDNEQFF. The CDR3 bases are TGTGCCAGCAGCGTAGCCATAGCGGGAGGGCCGAGTCGGGACAATGAGCAGTTCTTC. The chain joins TRBV9 to TRBJ2-1, with 11 bases identical to TRBD2. The junction had 13 bases not matched to a gene; V was cut back by 0 bases and J by 5 bases. The CDR3 is made up of 19 amino acids. Germline CDR1 reads SGDLS; CDR2 reads YYNGEE.

This clone was picked up many times. The chain joins TRBV7-2 to TRBJ1-5; possible D gene TRBD1, 5 bases. The CDR3 spans 16 residues. V was shortened by 4 bases and J by 0 bases, with 13 bases between the two germline ends. Germline CDR1 is SGHTA and CDR2 is FQGNSA. The CDR3, as DNA: TGTGCCAGCAGCTGGACCGGGACGGATAGCAATCAGCCCCAGCATTTT. Encoded protein: CASSWTGTDSNQPQHF.

The chain joins TRBV9 to TRBJ2-1; 13 nucleotides match TRBD2. CDR3 length: 15 amino acids. With V trimmed by 4 bases and J by 4 bases, 2 bases remained unmatched. CDR1 is SGDLS and CDR2 is YYNGEE in the germline V gene. The CDR3 coding sequence is TGTGCCAGCAGCCGGACTAGCGGGAGTTACAATGAGCAGTTCTTC. Translated: CASSRTSGSYNEQFF.

Written as DNA, the CDR3 is TGTGCCAGTACTGCCAAAAACATTCAGTACTTC. Its translation: CASTAKNIQYF. The rearrangement joins TRBV19 to TRBJ2-4; D gene uncertain. This CDR3 contains 11 residues. V dropped 7 bases and J dropped 1 base, with 2 bases sitting between them. Germline CDR1 reads LNHDA; CDR2 reads SQIVND (reference sequence).

The rearrangement uses TRBV11-1 and TRBJ2-3, with D possibly TRBD2 on 6 matching bases. V lost 5 bases and J 0 bases, leaving 12 bases between the germline ends. Germline CDR1 is SGHAT and CDR2 is FQDESV (reference sequence). The CDR3 length is 15 residues. In nucleotides, the CDR3 is TGTGCCAGCAGCAGAGCGGGTTCTAGCACAGATACGCAGTATTTT. This encodes CASSRAGSSTDTQYF.

The chain has TRBV4-2 and TRBJ2-7; 11 bases are a match to TRBD2. The CDR3 length is 18 residues. In germline, CDR1 is LGHNA, CDR2 YNFKEQ. J gave up 0 bases and V 3 bases, and 10 bases lay outside the gene matches. This chain's CDR3 is CASSQGPLAGGLSYEQYF. The CDR3 nucleotides are TGTGCCAGCAGCCAGGGACCCCTAGCGGGAGGACTCTCCTACGAGCAGTACTTC.

The chain has TRBV7-3 and TRBJ2-5; TRBD1 is a possible D gene (6 bases). This CDR3 comprises 9 residues. From germline, CDR1 is SGHTA and CDR2 FQGTGA. The V end lost 5 bases, the J end lost 13 bases, and 8 bases lay between the germline ends. CDR3 nucleotide sequence: TGTGCCAGCAGCGAAGGGGGGTACTTC. It translates to CASSEGGYF.